This is a list of T cell receptor beta chains from one sample in a study of blood T cell repertoires in COVID-19. The assay was immunoSEQ multiplex PCR, and TCRdb's table has in-frame clones only and misses some. This table holds 35,000 to 45,000 clones, about 88% found once. Specimen: peripheral blood. The receptor set was obtained from a human donor in a cohort sampled during active COVID-19. CDR3s include the opening cysteine and the closing phenylalanine or tryptophan. D genes are given only for firm matches. Only some rows state a clone size, as once, few, many or a class for expanded clones.

V: TRBV2; J: TRBJ2-2; size: once; D: TRBD1; DNA: TGTGCCAGCAGCCAACAGGGGGCCCCAACCGGGGAGCTGTTTTTT; CDR3: CASSQQGAPTGELFF
V: TRBV30; J: TRBJ2-7; size: .; D: .; DNA: TGTGCCTGGAGTGTCTTGGCCAAATCAAACTACGAGCAGTACTTC; CDR3: CAWSVLAKSNYEQYF
V: TRBV27; J: TRBJ2-7; size: once; D: .; DNA: TGTGCCAGCAGTTTAGCGGGCCTCAGACCGGGGAACTACGAGCAGTACTTC; CDR3: CASSLAGLRPGNYEQYF
V: TRBV7-9; J: TRBJ2-7; size: .; D: .; DNA: TGTGCCAGCAGCTTCGACAGCTCCTACGAGCAGTACTTC; CDR3: CASSFDSSYEQYF
V: TRBV5-4; J: TRBJ1-2; size: .; D: .; DNA: TGTGCCAGCAGCTTGGGCGGACAAGAATATGGCTACACCTTC; CDR3: CASSLGGQEYGYTF
V: TRBV5-1; J: TRBJ2-7; size: once; D: .; DNA: TGCGCCAGCAGCTTGGAGCCAGGGGGGACCTACGAGCAGTACTTC; CDR3: CASSLEPGGTYEQYF
V: TRBV5-4; J: TRBJ1-6; size: few; D: .; DNA: TGTGCCAGCGGGGCAGGGAGGGGTTCACCCCTCCACTTT; CDR3: CASGAGRGSPLHF
V: TRBV19; J: TRBJ2-7; size: .; D: TRBD1; DNA: TGTGCCAGTAGAACAGGGGGACCCAGCTCCTACGAGCAGTACTTC; CDR3: CASRTGGPSSYEQYF
V: TRBV7-6; J: TRBJ2-2; size: .; D: .; DNA: TGTGCCAGCAGCTTAGCGCCTTCTAGCACCGGGGAGCTGTTTTTT; CDR3: CASSLAPSSTGELFF
V: TRBV3-1/TRBV3-2; J: TRBJ1-2; size: .; D: .; DNA: TGTGCCAGCAGCCAATCGGACAGTTACTACACCTTC; CDR3: CASSQSDSYYTF
V: TRBV3-1/TRBV3-2; J: TRBJ2-7; size: once; D: .; DNA: TGTGCCAGCAGCCAAGACTCCAGGTACGAGCAGTACTTC; CDR3: CASSQDSRYEQYF
V: TRBV30; J: TRBJ1-1; size: .; D: .; DNA: TGTGCCTTATTTCGGTTTTCCTCGATGAACACTGAAGCTTTCTTT; CDR3: CALFRFSSMNTEAFF
V: TRBV10-1; J: TRBJ1-6; size: .; D: TRBD1; DNA: TGCGCCAGCAGCGAGACAGGGGTTTCACCCCTCCACTTT; CDR3: CASSETGVSPLHF
V: TRBV24-1; J: TRBJ1-2; size: .; D: TRBD1; DNA: TGTGCCACCAGCGATACAACAGGGGGAAACTATGGCTACACCTTC; CDR3: CATSDTTGGNYGYTF
V: TRBV14; J: TRBJ2-7; size: .; D: .; DNA: TGTGCCAGCAGCCCCGACACCTACGAGCAGTACTTC; CDR3: CASSPDTYEQYF
V: TRBV5-6; J: TRBJ2-7; size: .; D: .; DNA: TGTGTCAGCAGCTTGGGGGGCTCCTACGAGCAGTGCTTC; CDR3: CVSSLGGSYEQCF
V: TRBV2; J: TRBJ2-1; size: .; D: .; DNA: TGTGCCAGCAGGGGTGGGGGGTACTACAATGAGCAGTTCTTC; CDR3: CASRGGGYYNEQFF
V: TRBV30; J: TRBJ2-3; size: .; D: .; DNA: TGTGCCTGGACCCCGGGGAGCACAGATACGCAGTATTTT; CDR3: CAWTPGSTDTQYF
V: TRBV19; J: TRBJ1-1; size: .; D: .; DNA: TGTGCCAGTAGATCTTGGGGGCAGATGAACACTGAAGCTTTCTTT; CDR3: CASRSWGQMNTEAFF
V: TRBV6-2/TRBV6-3; J: TRBJ1-1; size: .; D: .; DNA: TGTGCCAGCAGCCCCTCCGGGGGATCGGAAGCTTTCTTT; CDR3: CASSPSGGSEAFF
V: TRBV3-1/TRBV3-2; J: TRBJ1-1; size: .; D: .; DNA: TGTGCCAGCAGCCAAGTACAGGGTATTTCGAGCACTGAAGCTTTCTTT; CDR3: CASSQVQGISSTEAFF
V: TRBV27; J: TRBJ2-5; size: .; D: TRBD1; DNA: TGTGCCAGCAGGGGACAGGACTGGATCGGAGAGACCCAGTACTTC; CDR3: CASRGQDWIGETQYF
V: TRBV9; J: TRBJ2-1; size: once; D: TRBD2; DNA: TGTGCCAGCAGCGTAGGCGCTAGCGGGGGACACAATGAGCAGTTCTTC; CDR3: CASSVGASGGHNEQFF
V: TRBV6-1; J: TRBJ1-2; size: .; D: .; DNA: TGTGCCAGCAGTGAGATGGGACACTCTAGTTATGGCTACACCTTC; CDR3: CASSEMGHSSYGYTF
V: TRBV11-3; J: TRBJ2-5; size: .; D: TRBD2; DNA: TGTGCCAGCAGCTTAGGTGTTAGCGGGGGGGGGCAAGAGACCCAGTACTTC; CDR3: CASSLGVSGGGQETQYF
V: TRBV30; J: TRBJ1-3; size: .; D: .; DNA: TGTGCCTGGACTTCCGGGGGGAGAAACACCATATATTTT; CDR3: CAWTSGGRNTIYF
V: TRBV7-8; J: TRBJ1-4; size: once; D: TRBD1; DNA: TGTGCCAGCAGCTTCCAGGGACAGGGACGGGGGGAAGAAAAACTGTTTTTT; CDR3: CASSFQGQGRGEEKLFF
V: TRBV24-1; J: TRBJ2-2; size: .; D: TRBD2; DNA: TGTGCCACCGGGAAACGGGGGGCCGGGGAGCTGTTTTTT; CDR3: CATGKRGAGELFF
V: TRBV27; J: TRBJ2-3; size: few; D: TRBD1; DNA: TGTGCCAGCAACCAGGGGGTTCGGGGCACAGATACGCAGTATTTT; CDR3: CASNQGVRGTDTQYF
V: TRBV5-1; J: TRBJ1-2; size: few; D: TRBD1; DNA: TGCGCCAGCAGCTTCACCGGGACAGGGGGCTCTACGGACTATGGCTACACCTTC; CDR3: CASSFTGTGGSTDYGYTF
V: TRBV11-2; J: TRBJ2-3; size: .; D: TRBD2; DNA: TGTGCCAGCAGCTTCGAAGTTGGCCTAGCGGGCACAGATACGCAGTATTTT; CDR3: CASSFEVGLAGTDTQYF
V: TRBV7-8; J: TRBJ1-1; size: .; D: .; DNA: TGTGCCAGCAGCTCTCTCCCCAGGGTGAACACTGAAGCTTTCTTT; CDR3: CASSSLPRVNTEAFF
V: TRBV10-1; J: TRBJ2-7; size: .; D: .; DNA: TGCGCCAGCATCAGGGGTCGATCCTACGAGCAGTACTTC; CDR3: CASIRGRSYEQYF
V: TRBV30; J: TRBJ1-1; size: .; D: .; DNA: TGTGCCTGGAGTGTACTCGGCGGGGGCGGGAGCGCTTTCTTT; CDR3: CAWSVLGGGGSAFF
V: TRBV6-2/TRBV6-3; J: TRBJ2-1; size: .; D: .; DNA: TGTGCCAGCAGCCTATCTGTTGAGCAGTTCTTC; CDR3: CASSLSVEQFF
V: TRBV12-2; J: TRBJ1-2; size: .; D: .; DNA: TGTGCAAGTCGTTTTCGGGGAGTGAGACGGTGCCTACGTGGCTACACCTTC; CDR3: CASRFRGVRRCLRGYTF
V: TRBV5-1; J: TRBJ1-6; size: once; D: .; DNA: TGCGCCAGCAGCCAACATACGCAGAATTCACCCCTCCACTTT; CDR3: CASSQHTQNSPLHF
V: TRBV3-1/TRBV3-2; J: TRBJ2-3; size: .; D: .; DNA: TGTGCCAGCAGCCCTCGGGGACTCACAGATACGCAGTATTTT; CDR3: CASSPRGLTDTQYF
V: TRBV7-9; J: TRBJ2-7; size: .; D: .; DNA: TGTGCCAGCAGCTCGGGGGTGCAGTACGAGCAGTACTTC; CDR3: CASSSGVQYEQYF
V: TRBV4-1; J: TRBJ1-4; size: .; D: TRBD1; DNA: TGCGCCAGCAGCCAAGGGGACAGGGACCTCGAAAAACTGTTTTTT; CDR3: CASSQGDRDLEKLFF
V: TRBV7-9; J: TRBJ1-4; size: .; D: TRBD1; DNA: TGTGCCAGCAGCGCAACTGACAGGGGGTATAATGAAAAACTGTTTTTT; CDR3: CASSATDRGYNEKLFF
V: TRBV29-1; J: TRBJ1-3; size: .; D: .; DNA: TGCAGCGTTGTCTGGGGGCCTGGAAACACCATATATTTT; CDR3: CSVVWGPGNTIYF
V: TRBV27; J: TRBJ2-3; size: .; D: .; DNA: TGTGCCAGCACCCCGGACAGTACTAAGTCTTCTAGCACAGATACGCAGTATTTT; CDR3: CASTPDSTKSSSTDTQYF